These T cell receptor beta chains were read from a single sample in a study of regulatory T cells in long-lasting Graves disease. TCRdb analysed the multiplex PCR reads with MiXCR anew, one entry per CDR3 protein. The sample has hundreds of thousands of distinct CDR3 sequences; roughly 15% are singletons. The same data also contributed to another study, on T cells in Graves' hyperthyroidism and ophthalmopathy.

This material consisted of peripheral blood mononuclear cells (PBMCs), taken at new diagnosis, from a patient treated with antithyroid drugs. Source of these receptors: a woman aged 25-40 years with Graves disease. The conserved cysteine and the conserved F or W are not part of the CDR3 here.

V gene,J gene,CDR3 protein
TRBV9,TRBJ2-4,ASSVGSLAGNIQY
TRBV30,TRBJ2-1,AWRSLFGGPFNNEQF
TRBV6-2/TRBV6-3,TRBJ2-3,ASSSSGRAPDTQY
TRBV28,TRBJ2-5,ASSTPASMRETQY
TRBV20-1,TRBJ2-7,SAITGTSGGTYEQY
TRBV7-2,TRBJ2-5,ASRRPDRAVETQY
TRBV30,TRBJ1-3,AWREGVKNTIY
TRBV28,TRBJ2-7,ASSNPSGEQY
TRBV27,TRBJ2-5,ASSLSGYQETQY
TRBV5-1,TRBJ1-3,ASSLDRSTSGNTIY
TRBV27,TRBJ1-5,ASSFLGYQPQH
TRBV2,TRBJ1-2,ANRPDRGDYGYT
TRBV19,TRBJ2-1,ASGGTGVGEQF
TRBV29-1,TRBJ2-5,SVVGRSVETQY
TRBV19,TRBJ2-1,ASSIGAGLGYEQF
TRBV19,TRBJ1-5,ASSIVTGTPSNQPQH
TRBV7-3,TRBJ2-7,ASSQVLGGYEQY
TRBV14,TRBJ2-7,ASSRRDSTSYEQY
TRBV27,TRBJ2-7,ASSSLDAYEQY
TRBV11-2,TRBJ2-5,ASSWGGVAGETQY
TRBV28,TRBJ2-3,ASSSVSPPDTQY
TRBV18,TRBJ1-2,ASSPPGENYGYT
TRBV28,TRBJ1-1,ASRPTVMNTEAF
TRBV9,TRBJ1-5,ASSGEADQPQH
TRBV7-8,TRBJ2-1,ASSGTEGTFNEQF
TRBV5-8,TRBJ1-6,ASRYNSPLH
TRBV18,TRBJ2-7,ASLTKTSGSLEQY